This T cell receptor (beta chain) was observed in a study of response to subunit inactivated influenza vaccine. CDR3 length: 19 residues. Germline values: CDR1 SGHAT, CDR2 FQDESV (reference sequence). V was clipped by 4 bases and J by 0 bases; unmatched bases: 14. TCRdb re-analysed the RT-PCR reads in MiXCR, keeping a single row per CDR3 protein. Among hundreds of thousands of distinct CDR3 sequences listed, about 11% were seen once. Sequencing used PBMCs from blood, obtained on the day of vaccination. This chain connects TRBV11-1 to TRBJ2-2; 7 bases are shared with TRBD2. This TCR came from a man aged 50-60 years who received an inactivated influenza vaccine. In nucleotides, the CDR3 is TGTGCCAGCAGCTCAACCCAAGCGGGGTTAACCGCGAACACCGGGGAGCTGTTTTTT. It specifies CASSSTQAGLTANTGELFF.